This T cell receptor (beta chain) was retrieved from a study of blood T cell repertoires in COVID-19. TCRdb's table, derived via immunoSEQ multiplex PCR, lists solely in-frame clones and lacks some. The profile covers about 300,000 clones, with under 90% appearing a single time and less than 3.5% taken by the ten largest. The CDR3 sequence is 14 residues long. V lost 1 base and J lost 7, with 13 bases in between. Germline-derived CDR1 and CDR2 are SGHAT and FQDESV (reference sequence). The receptor was derived from a woman in her forties or fifties who had been exposed to COVID-19. The gene calls are TRBV11-1 and TRBJ1-2; D remains unclear. The material sequenced was PBMCs or T cells enriched from blood (not recorded which). CDR3 loop: CASSLEAGLGGYTF. The CDR3 DNA is TGTGCCAGCAGCTTAGAGGCGGGCTTGGGTGGCTACACCTTC.